Below, 5 T cell receptor beta chains from the same sample are listed, as sequenced in a study of regulatory T cells in long-lasting Graves disease. Investigators prepared the TCR beta libraries by applying iRepertoire HTBI primers and Arm-PCR of CDR3 regions. In TCRdb, the multiplex PCR reads were re-called with MiXCR into one record per CDR3 protein. Here the sample spans under 450,000 distinct CDR3 sequences, roughly a quarter being singletons. Time point described: persistent/refractory GD, antithyroid drugs over 5 years with positive TRAb. Construction of the TCR library relied on RNA isolated from PBMCs. This specimen consisted of peripheral blood mononuclear cells (PBMCs), obtained when the disease was refractory, from a patient treated with antithyroid drugs. These receptor sequences come from a female donor with Graves disease.

This clonotype was found many times. The CDR3 DNA sequence: TGTGCCAGCAGTCCCATAATCCGGGACAGGGGTTGGGGTAATGAAAAACTGTTTTTT. Translating gives CASSPIIRDRGWGNEKLFF. V and J are TRBV28 and TRBJ1-4, with 10 nucleotides matching TRBD1. Germline V gene sequence: CDR1 MDHEN, CDR2 SYDVKM. The CDR3 runs 19 residues. V lost 5 bases and J lost 4; bases outside the gene matches: 16.

As regards this clonotype: Given a much more abundant clone one base away, this may be a read error. It is likely a read error, because the conserved phenylalanine at the end of the CDR3 is missing. The rearrangement uses TRBV27 and TRBJ2-6; D remains unclear. The CDR3 length is 13 residues. Germline V lookup: CDR1 MNHEY, CDR2 SMNVEV (reference sequence). Trimming took off 7 bases at V and 0 bases at J, with 4 bases between the two ends. The CDR3 DNA is TGTGCCAGCACTTACTCTGGGGCCAACGTCCTGACTTCC. Translating it yields CASTYSGANVLTS.

The rearrangement joins TRBV5-1 to TRBJ2-5, with D possibly being TRBD2 (6 bases). This CDR3 comprises 16 residues. In germline, CDR1 is SGHRS, CDR2 YFSETQ. V lost 0 bases and J lost 4, with 16 bases in between. This CDR3 reads CASSLGPEGIRETQYF. CDR3 bases: TGCGCCAGCAGCTTGGGTCCGGAGGGGATTAGAGAGACCCAGTACTTC.

This clonotype was seen many times. This sequence joins TRBV20-1 and TRBJ2-5; TRBD2 aligns across 7 bases. Losses at the gene ends were 7 bases for V and 2 bases for J; bases not matched to a gene: 16. This CDR3 is built from 16 residues. The germline gives CDR1 DFQATT, CDR2 SNEGSKA (reference sequence). The CDR3 DNA reads as TGCAGTGTATCTGGGGGTGCAGCGGGGTATCAAGAGACCCAGTACTTC. It specifies CSVSGGAAGYQETQYF.

This clonotype was picked up a small number of times. The chain recombines TRBV3-1 with TRBJ2-5; D is uncertain. The CDR3 extends over 14 amino acids. The germline V gene encodes CDR1 LGHDT and CDR2 YNNKEL (reference sequence). The V end lost 2 bases, the J end lost 2 bases, and 9 bases lay between the germline ends. CDR3 protein: CASSQKELQETQYF. The CDR3 DNA is TGTGCCAGCAGCCAAAAGGAACTTCAAGAGACCCAGTACTTC.